This T cell receptor (beta chain) was recovered during a study of tumor and adjacent non-tumor tissue in lung cancer. A modified ARM-PCR protocol with three rounds of nested PCR amplified TCRbeta. One entry per CDR3 protein, called by TCRdb with MiXCR from the multiplex PCR reads. Of more than 35,000 distinct CDR3 sequences in the sample, roughly 60% are singletons; the top ten hold around 20%. RNA was extracted from bulk tissue without any cell sorting. The normal lung tissue was taken more than 3 cm from the tumor edge. By share, this clonotype ranks as large (0.1 to 1%). The CDR3 totals 18 residues. The ends lost 4 bases at V and 10 bases at J; junction bases unmatched: 18. CDR1 is SGHAT and CDR2 is FQNNGV in the germline V gene.

The chain joins TRBV11-2 to TRBJ2-1, with TRBD2 matching over 11 bases. This sequence was found in a middle-aged woman with non-small cell lung cancer. Material: distant non-tumor lung tissue. CDR3 DNA: TGTGCCAGCAGCTCGCGCATCGTAACTAGCGGGGGACTAAGGGAGCAGTTCTTC. This codes for CASSSRIVTSGGLREQFF.